This is a list of T cell receptor beta chains from one sample in a study of T-cell reconstitution after alpha-beta-depleted transplantation in children. One entry per CDR3 protein, called by TCRdb with MiXCR from the PCR reads. This table has 350,000 to 400,000 distinct CDR3 sequences, 10% to 15% appearing once. This specimen consisted of PBMCs, obtained from the stem cell graft. Every receptor here comes from a human donor who donated a stem cell graft to a child with Fanconi anemia. The CDR3 runs from the conserved cysteine through the conserved F or W. The order of the fields is V gene, D gene, clone size, J gene, CDR3 DNA, CDR3 protein. The D gene is left open where the match is weak. Clone size is shown for a subset of rows, as once, few, many or a class of expanded clone.

>TRBV25-1|-|-|TRBJ1-1
TGTGCCAGCAGTGAATGGGGGGCCCGGAACACTGAAGCTTTCTTT
CASSEWGARNTEAFF
>TRBV11-2|TRBD1|few|TRBJ2-3
TGTGCCAGCAGCGGACAGGGGGGCAGAGCAGATACGCAGTATTTT
CASSGQGGRADTQYF
>TRBV20-1|-|-|TRBJ1-1
TGCAGTGCTAGAGGGGGACATCCGAACACTGAAGCTTTCTTT
CSARGGHPNTEAFF
>TRBV12-3/TRBV12-4|TRBD1|few|TRBJ1-2
TGTGCCAGCAGTCTCTGGGACAGGGGGGGAGGCTACACCTTC
CASSLWDRGGGYTF
>TRBV18|TRBD2|-|TRBJ2-1
TGTGCCAGCTCACCAGTGACTAGCGGGGCAAATGAGCGGTTCTTC
CASSPVTSGANERFF
>TRBV20-1|-|-|TRBJ1-1
TGCAGTGCTAGAGCTGAGGGGAGGGAGGCTTTCTTT
CSARAEGREAFF
>TRBV6-1|TRBD1|-|TRBJ2-3
TGTGCCAGCAGTCCCGGGACAGTAAGGGATACGCAGTATTTT
CASSPGTVRDTQYF
>TRBV4-2|TRBD1|many|TRBJ2-7
TGTGCCAGCAGCCAACAGGGACAGACCCCGACCTACGAGCAGTACTTC
CASSQQGQTPTYEQYF
>TRBV19|-|few|TRBJ2-7
TGTGCCAGTAGTATGGGGAGCCGGACCTACGAGCAGTACTTC
CASSMGSRTYEQYF
>TRBV29-1|-|many|TRBJ2-3
TGCAGCGTGCCGGAATCAACAACAGATACGCAGTATTTT
CSVPESTTDTQYF
>TRBV13|-|-|TRBJ1-2
TGTGCCAGCAGCTTATACCTGAACTATGGCTACACCTTC
CASSLYLNYGYTF
>TRBV6-5|-|few|TRBJ2-6
TGTGCCAGCAGTTCTACAGGGCTGGGGGCCAACGTCCTGACTTTC
CASSSTGLGANVLTF